This T cell receptor (beta chain) comes out of a study of T cells in localized non-small cell lung cancer. Study findings and constraints: Of the top 100 tumor clones, median 57 were in adjacent lung, some 30 among its top 100.

Of note for this clone: The antigen is not known.

Clones were read by immunoSEQ multiplex PCR, and TCRdb kept only the in-frame ones, dropping some. The sample contains about 64,000 clones, 75% to 85% of which appear only once. The V end was cut by 0 bases, the J end by 0 bases, with 7 bases between. Per the germline V gene, CDR1 is SGHDT and CDR2 is YYEEEE. CDR3 length: 15 amino acids. The clonotype comes from a man aged 35 to 69 with stage II lung adenocarcinoma. The chain joins TRBV5-6 to TRBJ2-1; D is unclear. The sequencing here drew on PBMCs, taken before any cancer treatment. This CDR3 is CASSLGYSSYNEQFF. The CDR3 DNA reads as TGTGCCAGCAGCTTGGGGTACAGCTCCTACAATGAGCAGTTCTTC.